This T cell receptor (beta chain) was recorded in a study of OX40 agonist ivuxolimab in advanced cancers. Sequencing used immunoSEQ multiplex PCR; TCRdb keeps in-frame clones, though not all of them. The table lists tens of thousands of clones, 87% of them singletons, with roughly 15% in the top ten. V gave up 2 bases and J gave up 5 bases, with 16 bases separating them. The CDR3 length is 15 residues. CDR1 and CDR2 (germline): SGHRS, YFSETQ. Cycle 7 day 1, cycle 4 day 1, and baseline were the timepoints at which blood was sampled. The sequence was obtained from an adult with an advanced solid tumor such as melanoma, head and neck, liver or kidney cancer. Here the sequenced sample was CD4+ or CD8+ T cells sorted from blood, taken in a trial of the OX40 agonist ivuxolimab. This rearrangement joins TRBV5-1 to TRBJ2-5, with D possibly TRBD2 on 5 matching bases. CDR3 region: CASSFWETHEETQYF. The CDR3 bases are TGCGCCAGCAGCTTCTGGGAGACCCATGAGGAGACCCAGTACTTC.